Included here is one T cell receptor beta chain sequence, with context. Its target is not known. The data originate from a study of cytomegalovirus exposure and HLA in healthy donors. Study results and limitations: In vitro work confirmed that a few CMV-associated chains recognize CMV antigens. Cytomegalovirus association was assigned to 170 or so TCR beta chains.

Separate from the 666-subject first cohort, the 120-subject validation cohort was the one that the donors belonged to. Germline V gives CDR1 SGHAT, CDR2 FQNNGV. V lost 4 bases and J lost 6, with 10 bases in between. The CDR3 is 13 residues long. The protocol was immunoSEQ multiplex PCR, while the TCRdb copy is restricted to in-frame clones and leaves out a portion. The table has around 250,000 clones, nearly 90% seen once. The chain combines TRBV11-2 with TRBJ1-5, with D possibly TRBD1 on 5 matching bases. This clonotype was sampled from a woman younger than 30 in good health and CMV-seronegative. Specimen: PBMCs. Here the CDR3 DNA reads TGTGCCAGCAGCTCGGGGGAAGGTCAGCCCCAGCATTTT. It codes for CASSSGEGQPQHF.